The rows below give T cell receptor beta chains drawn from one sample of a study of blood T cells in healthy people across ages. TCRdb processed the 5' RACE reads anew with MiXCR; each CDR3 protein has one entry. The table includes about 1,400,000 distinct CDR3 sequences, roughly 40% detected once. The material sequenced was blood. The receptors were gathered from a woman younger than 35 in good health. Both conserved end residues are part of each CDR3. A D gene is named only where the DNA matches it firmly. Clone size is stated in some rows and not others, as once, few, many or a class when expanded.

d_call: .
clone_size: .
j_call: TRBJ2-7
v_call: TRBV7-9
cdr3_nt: TGTGCCAGCAGCTTAGAGGGGCCTCGGAATGAGCAGTACTTC
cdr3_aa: CASSLEGPRNEQYF

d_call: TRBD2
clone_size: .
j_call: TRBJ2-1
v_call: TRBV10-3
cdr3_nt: TGTGCCATCAGTGCAACCGGGACTAGCACGGGTGAGCAGTTCTTC
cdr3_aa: CAISATGTSTGEQFF

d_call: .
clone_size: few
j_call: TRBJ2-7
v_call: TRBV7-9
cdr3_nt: TGTGCCAGCAGCCCACATCAGGCGGGTGGCAACGAGCAGTACTTC
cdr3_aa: CASSPHQAGGNEQYF

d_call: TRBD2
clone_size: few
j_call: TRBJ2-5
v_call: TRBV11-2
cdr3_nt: TGTGCCAGCAGCTTAGGTCGGCGGGAGGGAGAGACCCAGTACTTC
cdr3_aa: CASSLGRREGETQYF

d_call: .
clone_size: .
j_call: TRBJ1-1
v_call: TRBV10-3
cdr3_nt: TGTGCCATCAGTGAGCCTCTTCGGAAGAGGGAGGTCGGGGTCACTGAAGCTTTCTTT
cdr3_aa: CAISEPLRKREVGVTEAFF

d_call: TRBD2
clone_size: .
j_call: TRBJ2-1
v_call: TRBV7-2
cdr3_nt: TGTGCCAGCAGCATCCTAGCGGCACCGAGCTCCTACAATGAGCAGTTCTTC
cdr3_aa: CASSILAAPSSYNEQFF

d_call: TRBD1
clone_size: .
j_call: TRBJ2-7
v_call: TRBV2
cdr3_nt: TGTGCCAGCAGTGATCAGGACAGGGGTGGCACCTACGAGCAGTACTTC
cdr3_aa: CASSDQDRGGTYEQYF

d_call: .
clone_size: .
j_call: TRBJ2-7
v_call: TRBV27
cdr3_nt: TGTGCCAGCAGTTCCTTGGCGAAGACCTACAATGAGCAGTACTTC
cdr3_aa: CASSSLAKTYNEQYF

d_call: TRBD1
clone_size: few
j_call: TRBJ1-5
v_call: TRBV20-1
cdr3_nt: TGCAGTGCTAGGGGACAGGGGGTGCCCCAGCATTTT
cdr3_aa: CSARGQGVPQHF

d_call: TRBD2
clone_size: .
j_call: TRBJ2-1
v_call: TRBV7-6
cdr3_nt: TGTGCCAGCAGCTTAGTCCCAGCGGGAGAGTATGAGCAGTTCTTC
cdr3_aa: CASSLVPAGEYEQFF

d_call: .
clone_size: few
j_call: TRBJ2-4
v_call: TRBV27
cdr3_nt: TGTGCCAGCAGTTTGGACAGAAGGAACCTGTACTTC
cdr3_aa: CASSLDRRNLYF

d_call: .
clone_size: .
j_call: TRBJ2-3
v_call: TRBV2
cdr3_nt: TGTGCCAGCAGTGAAGCGCCTCAATCAAGAGGTACGCAGTATTTT
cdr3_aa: CASSEAPQSRGTQYF

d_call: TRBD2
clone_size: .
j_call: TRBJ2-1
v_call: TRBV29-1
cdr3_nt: TGCAGCGTTGCTAGCGGGGTATACAATGAGCAGTTCTTC
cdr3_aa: CSVASGVYNEQFF

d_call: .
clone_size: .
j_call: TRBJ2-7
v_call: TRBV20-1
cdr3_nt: TGCAGTGCTAGAGATTCCCGGTTATCCTACGAGCAGTACTTC
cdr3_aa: CSARDSRLSYEQYF

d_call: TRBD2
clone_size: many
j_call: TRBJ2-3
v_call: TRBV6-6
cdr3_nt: TGTGCCAGCCGCGGGAGTTCCACAGATACGCAGTATTTT
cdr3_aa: CASRGSSTDTQYF

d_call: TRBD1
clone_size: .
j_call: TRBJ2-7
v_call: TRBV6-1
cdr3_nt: TGTGCCAGCACAAACAGGGGGCAAACCTACGAGCAGTACTTC
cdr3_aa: CASTNRGQTYEQYF

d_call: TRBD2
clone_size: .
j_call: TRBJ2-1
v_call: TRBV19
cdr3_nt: TGTGCCAGTAGACCCGGACTAGTTGGGGAGCAGTTCTTC
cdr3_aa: CASRPGLVGEQFF

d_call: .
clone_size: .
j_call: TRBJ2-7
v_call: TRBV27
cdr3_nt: TGTGCCAGCAGCCGAGTCTATGGCTACGAGCAGTACTTC
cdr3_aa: CASSRVYGYEQYF

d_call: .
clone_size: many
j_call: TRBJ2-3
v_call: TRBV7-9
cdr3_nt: TGTGCCAGCGGGCTTGCAGATACGCAGTATTTT
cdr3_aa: CASGLADTQYF

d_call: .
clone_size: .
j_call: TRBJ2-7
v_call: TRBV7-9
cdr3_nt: TGTGCCAGCAGCTTCTCACCTATGCCCTACGAGCAGTACTTC
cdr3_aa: CASSFSPMPYEQYF

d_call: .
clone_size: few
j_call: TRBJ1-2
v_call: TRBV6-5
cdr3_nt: TGTGCCAGCAGGGAGACAGATAACTATGGCTACACCTTC
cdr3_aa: CASRETDNYGYTF

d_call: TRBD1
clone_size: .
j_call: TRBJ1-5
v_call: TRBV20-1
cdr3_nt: TGCAGTGCTAGTCTGGGACAGGGGACAGTCAGAGGTCAGCCCCAGCATTTT
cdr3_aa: CSASLGQGTVRGQPQHF

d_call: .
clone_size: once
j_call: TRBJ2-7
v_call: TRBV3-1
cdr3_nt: TGTGCCAGCAGCCAAGTGGGGATGGGCTCCTACGAGCAGTACTTC
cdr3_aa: CASSQVGMGSYEQYF

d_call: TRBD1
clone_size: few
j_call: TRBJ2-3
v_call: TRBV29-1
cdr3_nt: TGCAGCGTTGCAGGGACAGGGGGCTCAGATACGCAGTATTTT
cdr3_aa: CSVAGTGGSDTQYF

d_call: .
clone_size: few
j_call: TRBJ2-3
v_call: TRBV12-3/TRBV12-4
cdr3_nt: TGTGCCAGCAGTTCTCGGGGCGGATGGGGGCCGGGTGGAGATACGCAGTATTTT
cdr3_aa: CASSSRGGWGPGGDTQYF

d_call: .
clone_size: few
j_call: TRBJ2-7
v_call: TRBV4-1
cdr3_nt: TGCGCCAGCATGAGTTTAGGGACTTCGAGCTCCTACGAGCAGTACTTC
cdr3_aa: CASMSLGTSSSYEQYF

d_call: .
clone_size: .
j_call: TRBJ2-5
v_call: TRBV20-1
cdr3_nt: TGCAGTTCTAGAGATCTGGCAGGGGCAGAGGAGACCCAGTACTTC
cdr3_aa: CSSRDLAGAEETQYF

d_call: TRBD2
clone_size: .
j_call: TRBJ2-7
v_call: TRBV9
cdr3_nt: TGTGCCAGCAGCCCCGGATTGTTGCGGGAGAACCCTGAGCAGTACTTC
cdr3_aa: CASSPGLLRENPEQYF

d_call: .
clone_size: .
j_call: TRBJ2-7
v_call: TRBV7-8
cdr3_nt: TGTGCCAGCACCCTAGATGGACGTGCGGATGTGGGAAATGAGCAGTACTTC
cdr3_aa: CASTLDGRADVGNEQYF

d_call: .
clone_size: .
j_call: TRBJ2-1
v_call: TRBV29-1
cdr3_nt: TGCAGCGTTGAACCTGATCTATCACGGGGTGAGCAGTTCTTC
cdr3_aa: CSVEPDLSRGEQFF